Only a few counts were recorded for the clone carrying this T cell receptor (beta chain). Its target is unknown. The data derive from a study of cytomegalovirus exposure and HLA in healthy donors. General study findings and limits: HLA restriction was apparent for most CMV-associated TCR beta chains in a later analysis.

A multiplex PCR was run with 60 Vbeta primers and 13 Jbeta primers. Sequencing used immunoSEQ multiplex PCR; TCRdb keeps in-frame clones, though not all of them. The data show roughly 34,000 clones, about 70% seen once. V was trimmed by 1 base and J by 0 bases, leaving 12 bases between them. The CDR3 sequence is 16 residues long. CDR1 MNHNS and CDR2 SASEGT come from the germline V gene. The clonotype comes from a man in his forties or fifties in good health and CMV-seropositive. This chain connects TRBV6-1 to TRBJ1-1; a weak D match, TRBD1 (5 bases). Sequencing was carried out using PBMCs. CDR3 protein: CASSEVGLGVNTEAFF. CDR3 in DNA: TGTGCCAGCAGTGAAGTGGGACTGGGCGTGAACACTGAAGCTTTCTTT.